This TCR beta chain was identified in a study of blood T cell repertoires in COVID-19. Study as a whole: The analysed material was cDNA or gDNA that came from T cells, B-cell-depleted T cells, or PBMCs.

Original methodology: Reference gene primer amplification gave estimated nucleated cell counts. Libraries were prepared by immunoSEQ multiplex PCR; TCRdb keeps only in-frame clonotypes and omits some of them. That table gives V, J and clone size, and the DNA gave D and trimming. The repertoire holds 280,000 or so clones, with less than 85% as singletons. Trimming took 0 bases from V and 0 from J, leaving 10 bases between them. The CDR3 is 16 amino acids. Germline CDR1 SGHRS, CDR2 YFSETQ. Material for sequencing was PBMCs or T cells enriched from blood (not recorded which). The source of this sequence is a woman aged 45-65 years who had recovered from COVID-19. This chain connects TRBV5-1 to TRBJ1-3; D might be TRBD1 (5 bases). The CDR3 region is CASSLDDSSSGNTIYF. CDR3 nucleotides: TGCGCCAGCAGCTTGGATGACAGTAGCTCTGGAAACACCATATATTTT.